This paragraph reports one TCR beta chain. Its target is unknown. The CDR3 runs 14 residues. Per the germline V gene, CDR1 is MNHEY and CDR2 is SVGAGI. With 6 bases clipped from V and 8 bases from J, the junction kept 12 bases outside the gene matches. Sorting that relied on CD45RO/CCR7/CD25/CD127/CD95/CD27 yielded CD4+ naive, central memory, regulatory and stem cell-like memory cells. Populations isolated by sorting all had purity greater than 95%. All of the isolated RNA was reverse transcribed, so expressed TCRB transcripts were sequenced. The repertoire was sequenced with immunoSEQ multiplex PCR; TCRdb's copy has only in-frame clones and lacks some. Of 200,000 to 250,000 clones in the sample, 11% were seen once. This sample was taken from a study of beta chain features in type 1 diabetes. The study's findings and limits: Relative to healthy donors, patients appeared to have naive, central memory and Treg TCRB repertoires that were more similar. The analysis here could not establish whether HLA type shapes TCRB rearrangement.

The chain links TRBV6-5 to TRBJ1-1, with 7 bases aligning to TRBD1. Sequenced sample: central memory CD4+ T cells from blood. The sequence was collected from a man aged 18 to 30 in good health. CDR3 DNA sequence: TGTGCCAGCAGACAAACAGGGGCGTTGAGGGAAGCTTTCTTT. As protein: CASRQTGALREAFF.